The 10 T cell receptor beta chains in this list originate from one sample, sequenced in a study of shared clonotypes between healthy human individuals. The data were produced by immunoSEQ multiplex PCR, yet TCRdb's version contains in-frame clones alone and is incomplete. The table lists about a million clones, less than 85% of them singletons. Specimen: memory CD4+ T cells sorted from blood. This sample's subset: CD45RA-negative fraction. Receptors were obtained from a man between 18 and 35 years old in good health.

The gene calls are TRBV7-2 and TRBJ2-5; D perhaps matches TRBD2 (6 bases). This CDR3 is built from 16 residues. Germline lookup yields CDR1 SGHTA and CDR2 FQGNSA. V lost 7 bases and J 1 base, leaving 19 bases between the germline ends. CDR3 bases: TGTGCCAGCACCCCACGGCGGGGCGATATCCAAGAGACCCAGTACTTC. Protein sequence: CASTPRRGDIQETQYF.

The chain carries TRBV5-1 and TRBJ2-7, with TRBD2 matching 11 bases. The CDR3 loop spans 15 amino acids. Germline V gene sequence: CDR1 SGHRS, CDR2 YFSETQ. V shed 0 bases and J 12 bases; nucleotides not matched to a gene: 11. The CDR3 region has the DNA TGCGCCAGCAGCTTGGCCGCAGGACTAGCGGGTTTTTTGTACTTC. Translated, it gives CASSLAAGLAGFLYF.

This clone was found once. This sequence joins TRBV2 and TRBJ1-3; D not resolved. Germline CDR1 and CDR2: SNHLY and FYNNEI. The CDR3 is 16 amino acids. V lost 1 base to trimming and J lost 0 bases, with 10 bases between them. CDR3 nucleotide sequence: TGTGCCAGCAGTGAAGTCTCCTGGACCTCTGGAAACACCATATATTTT. As protein: CASSEVSWTSGNTIYF.

This clone was counted once. V and J are TRBV6-1 and TRBJ2-2; 10 bases line up with TRBD2. The CDR3 runs 15 residues. Germline V gives CDR1 MNHNS, CDR2 SASEGT. With 4 bases clipped from V and 7 bases from J, the junction kept 6 bases outside the gene matches. The CDR3 spells CASSGIAGGFGELFF. The CDR3, as DNA: TGTGCCAGCAGTGGGATAGCGGGAGGCTTCGGGGAGCTGTTTTTT.

The chain has TRBV11-2 and TRBJ1-3; D is ambiguous. The CDR3 covers 16 residues. Per germline, CDR1 SGHAT and CDR2 FQNNGV. Trimming stripped 6 bases from V and 4 bases from J, with 19 bases between. The CDR3 spells CASSPLGSPRGNTIYF. CDR3 nucleotides: TGTGCCAGCAGTCCCCTTGGGTCCCCGAGGGGAAACACCATATATTTT.

This clone appeared a single time. J is TRBJ2-7 and V is TRBV7-8; 12 nucleotides line up with TRBD2. Germline trimming cut 5 bases from V and 2 bases from J; bases unmatched to any gene: 4. Looked up from germline, CDR1 is SGHVS and CDR2 is FQNEAQ. The CDR3 has 15 residues. DNA for the CDR3: TGTGCCAGCAGCCCTAGGACTAGCGGGGCCTACGAGCAGTACTTC. This translates into CASSPRTSGAYEQYF.

The chain joins TRBV18 to TRBJ2-3; no definite D call. CDR3 length equals 11 residues. V lost 4 bases and J lost 4, with 3 bases in between. Per the germline V gene, CDR1 is KGHSH and CDR2 is LQKENI. The CDR3 bases are TGTGCCAGCTCACAGGCAGATACGCAGTATTTT. Translating it yields CASSQADTQYF.

CDR3 amino acids: CASNPGRSSDTQYF. In DNA form, the CDR3 reads TGTGCCAGCAATCCGGGACGGAGCTCAGATACGCAGTATTTT. V is TRBV6-1 and J is TRBJ2-3; D could derive from TRBD1 or TRBD2 (5 bases each). Germline values: CDR1 MNHNS, CDR2 SASEGT. V lost 7 bases and J lost 4, with 15 bases in between. The CDR3 sequence is 14 residues long.

The V call is TRBV10-3, the J call TRBJ2-1; D gene unclear. The V gene's germline CDR1 is ENHRY and CDR2 SYGVKD. With 10 bases removed from V and 1 base from J, the gap between germline ends came to 11 bases. CDR3 size: 13 residues. The CDR3 region is CATLKASYNEQFF. CDR3 coding DNA: TGTGCCACCCTCAAAGCTTCCTACAATGAGCAGTTCTTC.

The sample holds many counts of this clone. This rearrangement joins TRBV19 to TRBJ1-6; a possible D gene is TRBD1 (5 bases). This CDR3 spans 14 amino acids. From germline, CDR1 is LNHDA and CDR2 SQIVND (reference sequence). Trimming stripped 4 bases from V and 6 bases from J, with 10 bases between. CDR3 sequence reads: CASSTGRFNSPLHF. The CDR3 DNA reads as TGTGCCAGTAGTACGGGACGGTTTAATTCACCCCTCCACTTT.